The present entry profiles one T cell receptor (beta chain) with its context. Its antigen is as yet unknown. Every donor had blood drawn once into heparin, roughly 100 mL on average. This sample is drawn from a study of beta chain features in type 1 diabetes. Study-level points and caveats: Highly expressing activated T cells could be over-counted with a cDNA template. Researchers report that Type 1 diabetes patients had moderately but significantly shorter TCRB CDR3s across all four CD4+ subsets.

The CDR3 has 14 residues. Germline trimming cut 3 bases from V and 2 bases from J; bases unmatched to any gene: 5. The V gene's germline CDR1 is SGHNT and CDR2 YYREEE (reference sequence). Investigators reverse transcribed all isolated RNA, so they sequenced expressed TCRB transcripts. Produced via immunoSEQ multiplex PCR; TCRdb's table is partial and in-frame only. Here the sample spans 600,000 to 700,000 clones, around 12% being singletons. The sequenced sample consisted of naive CD4+ T cells from blood. The J gene is TRBJ2-7, the V gene TRBV5-4; 7 nucleotides match TRBD1. The TCR comes from a man younger than 40 with type 1 diabetes. In nucleotides, the CDR3 is TGTGCCAGCAGCTCCGGTGGGACAGCCTACGAGCAGTACTTC. Its protein product is CASSSGGTAYEQYF.